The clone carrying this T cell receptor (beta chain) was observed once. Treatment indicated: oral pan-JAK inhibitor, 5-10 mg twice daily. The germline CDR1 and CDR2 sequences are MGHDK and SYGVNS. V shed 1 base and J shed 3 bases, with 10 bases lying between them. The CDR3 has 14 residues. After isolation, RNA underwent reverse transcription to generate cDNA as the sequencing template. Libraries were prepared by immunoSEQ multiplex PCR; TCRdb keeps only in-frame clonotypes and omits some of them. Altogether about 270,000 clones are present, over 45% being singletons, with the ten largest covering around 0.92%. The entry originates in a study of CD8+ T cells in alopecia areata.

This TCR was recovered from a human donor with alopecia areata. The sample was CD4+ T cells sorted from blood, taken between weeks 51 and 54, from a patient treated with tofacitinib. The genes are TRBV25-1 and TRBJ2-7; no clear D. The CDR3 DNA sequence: TGTGCCAGCAGTGAATTTGGAGCTAGCTACGAGCAGTACTTC. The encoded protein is CASSEFGASYEQYF.